These 21 T cell receptor beta chains were sequenced from one sample in a study of T cells in tuberculosis. The table came from immunoSEQ multiplex PCR; TCRdb's copy has only in-frame clones and leaves some out. The table lists about 43,000 clones, approximately 94% of them singletons. The sample taken for sequencing was PBMCs. These TCRs come from a donor aged 5 to 30 with latent tuberculosis or without tuberculosis infection. Some clones in this sample may be carry-over from other donors' samples.

The rearrangement joins TRBV11-3 to TRBJ2-1, with D perhaps matching TRBD2 (6 bases). Germline V lookup: CDR1 SGHNT, CDR2 YENEEA. Trimming cost V 5 bases and J 6 bases, with 11 bases left between them. This CDR3 has 13 residues. Here the CDR3 reads CASSNPEGNEQFF. CDR3 DNA: TGTGCCAGCAGCAATCCGGAGGGCAATGAGCAGTTCTTC. The complete variable domain, with remaining parts taken from reference TRBV11-3 and TRBJ2-1, reads EAGVVQSPRYKIIEKKQPVAFWCNPISGHNTLYWYLQNLGQGPELLIRYENEEAVDDSQLPKDRFSAERLKGVDSTLKIQPAELGDSAVYLCASSNPEGNEQFFGPGTRLTVL.

V is TRBV28 and J is TRBJ2-2; 7 bases line up with TRBD2. V gave up 1 base and J gave up 2 bases; unmatched junction bases: 4. This CDR3 has 16 residues. CDR1 and CDR2 (germline): MDHEN, SYDVKM. The CDR3 reads CASSLSGGYNTGELFF. The CDR3 coding sequence is TGTGCCAGCAGTTTATCGGGAGGATACAACACCGGGGAGCTGTTTTTT.

CDR3 protein: CASSPGNEQFF. The CDR3 DNA sequence: TGTGCCAGCAGCCCAGGCAATGAGCAGTTCTTC. V usage is TRBV27 and J usage is TRBJ2-1; D is uncertain. V gave up 6 bases and J gave up 6 bases, with 6 bases separating them. The germline CDR1 and CDR2 sequences are MNHEY and SMNVEV (reference sequence). The CDR3 spans 11 residues.

The chain joins TRBV28 to TRBJ2-4, with 8 nucleotides matching TRBD2. The CDR3 length is 15 residues. Germline assignment: CDR1 MDHEN and CDR2 SYDVKM. V dropped 2 bases and J dropped 8; count of bases not matched to a gene: 8. DNA for the CDR3: TGTGCCAGCAGTTTAAGGAGCGGGAGTAAACACATTCAGTACTTC. Translated: CASSLRSGSKHIQYF.

The V call is TRBV12-5, the J call TRBJ1-5; D is undetermined. V shed 1 base and J shed 2 bases, with 15 bases lying between them. The germline gives CDR1 LGHNT, CDR2 FRNRAP. This CDR3 is built from 17 residues. DNA for the CDR3: TGTGCTAGTGGTTTGGAAAACAGTAACTTTCGCAATCAGCCCCAGCATTTT. Amino acids: CASGLENSNFRNQPQHF.

This chain links TRBV25-1 with TRBJ2-5; 11 nucleotides line up with TRBD1. J gave up 5 bases and V 6 bases, and 5 bases lay outside the gene matches. Germline CDR1 MGHDK, CDR2 SYGVNS. This CDR3 has 14 amino acids. The CDR3 sequence is CASRRTGGMETQYF. The CDR3 DNA reads TGTGCCAGCAGGAGGACAGGGGGCATGGAGACCCAGTACTTC.

V usage is TRBV5-6 and J usage is TRBJ2-2; 11 bases agree with TRBD1. The V gene's germline CDR1 is SGHDT and CDR2 YYEEEE. This CDR3 has 17 amino acids. The V gene end was trimmed by 4 bases and the J gene end by 8 bases; junction bases not matched to a gene: 13. CDR3 bases: TGTGCCAGCAGCGGTCCCGGGACAGGGGGAGTCGTAGGGGAGCTGTTTTTT. Translating it yields CASSGPGTGGVVGELFF.

V is TRBV11-3 and J is TRBJ2-1; TRBD1 matches at 8 bases. Looked up from germline, CDR1 is SGHNT and CDR2 is YENEEA. Trimming cost V 5 bases and J 2 bases; bases outside gene matches: 8. This CDR3 comprises 16 residues. This chain's CDR3 is CASSAGTGSPYNEQFF. The CDR3 nucleotides read TGTGCCAGCAGCGCCGGGACAGGCTCGCCCTACAATGAGCAGTTCTTC.

The rearrangement joins TRBV5-1 to TRBJ1-2; 7 bases match TRBD1. Trimming removed 0 bases from V and 8 bases from J; junction bases left unmatched: 7. Germline V gene lookup returns CDR1 SGHRS and CDR2 YFSETQ. The CDR3 sequence is 14 residues long. Here the CDR3 DNA reads TGCGCCAGCAGCTTGGACACGACAGGGTGGGGCTACACCTTC. Translation: CASSLDTTGWGYTF.

This chain connects TRBV9 to TRBJ2-2, with a tentative D call TRBD2 (7 bases). The CDR3 sequence is 17 residues long. V was shortened by 5 bases and J by 2 bases, with 19 bases between the two germline ends. Germline lookup yields CDR1 SGDLS and CDR2 YYNGEE. In DNA form, the CDR3 reads TGTGCCAGCAGTCGCTATGGGGGGGCAGATAACACCGGGGAGCTGTTTTTT. Translation: CASSRYGGADNTGELFF.

The chain carries TRBV9 and TRBJ1-2, with TRBD1 matching 7 bases. The V gene's germline CDR1 is SGDLS and CDR2 YYNGEE. V trimming: 0 bases; J trimming: 7 bases; junction bases outside the gene matches: 6. The CDR3 loop spans 14 amino acids. The CDR3 sequence: CASSVGQGVGGYTF. As DNA, the CDR3 is TGTGCCAGCAGCGTAGGGCAGGGGGTTGGTGGCTACACCTTC.

This chain connects TRBV11-1 to TRBJ1-1, with TRBD1 identical over 11 bases. This CDR3 region has 16 residues. Looked up from germline, CDR1 is SGHAT and CDR2 is FQDESV (reference sequence). J lost 0 bases, V lost 7 bases, and 7 bases had no gene match. As DNA, the CDR3 is TGTGCCAGCATAGTCATGGGACAGGGGGTGAACACTGAAGCTTTCTTT. It yields the protein CASIVMGQGVNTEAFF.

The chain joins TRBV25-1 to TRBJ2-3; 7 bases fit TRBD2. CDR1 is MGHDK, CDR2 SYGVNS, per germline. With 8 bases clipped from V and 6 bases from J, the junction kept 14 bases outside the gene matches. This CDR3 is built from 15 residues. The CDR3 region is CASQAPLAAGDTQYF. The CDR3, as DNA: TGTGCCAGCCAAGCACCGCTAGCGGCAGGGGATACGCAGTATTTT.

The chain recombines TRBV7-6 with TRBJ1-3; 7 bases agree with TRBD1. Germline V gene data show CDR1 as SGHVS and CDR2 as FNYEAQ. CDR3 length: 15 amino acids. J was trimmed by 0 bases and V by 5 bases; bases with no gene match: 4. The CDR3 protein is CASSHGTASGNTIYF. DNA of the CDR3: TGTGCCAGCAGCCACGGGACAGCCTCTGGAAACACCATATATTTT.

This chain joins TRBV28 and TRBJ2-3; D not resolved. The germline V gene encodes CDR1 MDHEN and CDR2 SYDVKM. V lost 3 bases to trimming and J lost 0 bases, with 7 bases between them. The CDR3 is made up of 14 amino acids. CDR3 amino acids: CASSFSGSTDTQYF. The CDR3 DNA follows: TGTGCCAGCAGTTTTTCAGGAAGCACAGATACGCAGTATTTT.

The rearrangement joins TRBV28 to TRBJ1-2; D gene uncertain. The CDR3 is 15 amino acids. V shed 1 base and J shed 1 base, with 10 bases lying between them. Germline CDR1 and CDR2: MDHEN and SYDVKM. In DNA form, the CDR3 reads TGTGCCAGCAGTTTATTACCGAGACTTAACTATGGCTACACCTTC. Translated, it gives CASSLLPRLNYGYTF.

The chain combines TRBV5-4 with TRBJ2-7, with TRBD2 identical over 16 bases. With 2 bases clipped from V and 3 bases from J, the junction kept 8 bases outside the gene matches. This CDR3 is 18 amino acids long. Germline values: CDR1 SGHNT, CDR2 YYREEE (reference sequence). The chain's CDR3 is CASSFGGLAGGARYEQYF. CDR3 in DNA: TGTGCCAGCAGCTTCGGGGGACTAGCGGGAGGGGCCCGCTACGAGCAGTACTTC.

V usage is TRBV18 and J usage is TRBJ2-7, with no clear D. Germline V gene data show CDR1 as KGHSH and CDR2 as LQKENI. The CDR3 covers 13 residues. V lost 2 bases and J lost 5, with 10 bases in between. The CDR3 region has the DNA TGTGCCAGCTCACCAAAACTTGGAGACGAGCAGTACTTC. Translated, it gives CASSPKLGDEQYF.

The chain carries TRBV7-8 and TRBJ2-7, with TRBD2 identical over 7 bases. The CDR3 has 16 residues. Germline assignment: CDR1 SGHVS and CDR2 FQNEAQ. Trimming took 3 bases from V and 0 from J; bases not matched to a gene: 8. The CDR3 DNA follows: TGTGCCAGCAGCTTTGATATCGGCGGGAGCTCCTACGAGCAGTACTTC. It yields the protein CASSFDIGGSSYEQYF.

The chain carries TRBV19 and TRBJ1-5, with D maybe TRBD1 (5 bases). Germline V gives CDR1 LNHDA, CDR2 SQIVND (reference sequence). Trimming left V 5 bases short and J 6 bases short, with 23 bases between. The length of the CDR3 is 17 residues. CDR3 coding DNA: TGTGCCAGTAGTCTACAGGAGGGCCTCCCGGGAAGTCAGCCCCAGCATTTT. Translated, it gives CASSLQEGLPGSQPQHF.

The chain recombines TRBV28 with TRBJ1-1; no clear D gene. The CDR3 spans 15 residues. Per germline, CDR1 MDHEN and CDR2 SYDVKM. With 8 bases removed from V and 0 bases from J, the gap between germline ends came to 16 bases. The chain's CDR3 is CASSHPRVMNTEAFF. The CDR3 DNA reads TGTGCCAGCTCCCACCCCCGGGTGATGAACACTGAAGCTTTCTTT.